This entry lists 14 T cell receptor beta chains sequenced from one sample in a study of T-cell reconstitution after alpha-beta-depleted transplantation in children. A TCRbeta library incorporating unique molecular identifiers was prepared. TCRdb called the PCR reads again in MiXCR, with one record for every CDR3 protein. The sample contains fewer than 450,000 distinct CDR3 sequences, under 20% of which appear only once. Sequenced here: PBMCs, mostly from graft donor cells, sampled 360 days after TCRalphabeta/CD19-depleted stem cell transplant. These receptors came from a male patient aged 2-15 years who had a stem cell transplant for acute lymphoblastic leukemia, so the T cells may come from the graft donor.

This clonotype was counted a few times. This chain links TRBV28 with TRBJ1-6, with D perhaps TRBD1 (6 bases). Between the trimmed V and J ends, which lost 2 bases and 5 bases, there was a span of 13 bases. Germline V gene lookup returns CDR1 MDHEN and CDR2 SYDVKM. This CDR3 has 16 amino acids. Written as DNA, the CDR3 is TGTGCCAGCAGTTTACGTGGACAGCCCCATAATTCACCCCTCCACTTT. It encodes CASSLRGQPHNSPLHF. The entire variable domain, with the rest obtained from reference TRBV28 and TRBJ1-6, is as follows: DVKVTQSSRYLVKRTGEKVFLECVQDMDHENMFWYRQDPGLGLRLIYFSYDVKMKEKGDIPEGYSVSREKKERFSLILESASTNQTSMYLCASSLRGQPHNSPLHFGNGTRLTVT.

The chain couples TRBV7-9 to TRBJ2-3; D is ambiguous. The CDR3 sequence is 14 residues long. In germline, CDR1 is SEHNR, CDR2 FQNEAQ (reference sequence). The V and J ends lost 3 bases and 4 bases respectively, with 11 bases between them. The CDR3 spells CASSLRRLADTQYF. The CDR3 coding sequence is TGTGCCAGCAGCTTGCGGCGACTGGCAGATACGCAGTATTTT.

The chain links TRBV10-3 to TRBJ1-6, with TRBD1 matching over 8 bases. This CDR3 is built from 15 residues. Germline V CDR1 and CDR2: ENHRY, SYGVKD. Trimming cost V 1 base and J 10 bases; bases outside gene matches: 6. As DNA, the CDR3 is TGTGCCATCAGTGAGTTCGACAGGGGCTACTCACCCCTCCACTTT. This sequence encodes CAISEFDRGYSPLHF.

The J gene is TRBJ1-4, the V gene TRBV15; 7 bases map to TRBD1. Germline V lookup: CDR1 LNHNV, CDR2 YYDKDF (reference sequence). V lost 3 bases and J lost 1; bases outside the gene matches: 2. This CDR3 contains 15 residues. The CDR3 protein is CATSSRTGTNEKLFF. The CDR3 DNA reads TGTGCCACCAGCAGTCGGACAGGAACTAATGAAAAACTGTTTTTT.

This clonotype has more than one count but fewer than ten. The rearrangement joins TRBV29-1 to TRBJ2-4; D is unclear. This CDR3 has 14 amino acids. Trimming took 5 bases from V and 3 from J, leaving 14 bases between them. Germline CDR1 is SQVTM and CDR2 is ANQGSEA. CDR3 coding DNA: TGCAGCGTTACCACCAGATTGGTCAAAAACATTCAGTACTTC. Protein: CSVTTRLVKNIQYF.

This clonotype was counted many times. CDR3: CASSYWGVSGNTIYF. CDR3 in DNA: TGTGCCAGCTCCTACTGGGGCGTCTCTGGAAACACCATATATTTT. This chain uses TRBV18 with TRBJ1-3; D is possibly TRBD1 (5 bases). Between the trimmed V and J ends, which lost 6 bases and 0 bases, there was a span of 12 bases. The CDR3 totals 15 residues. Germline CDR1 reads KGHSH; CDR2 reads LQKENI.

The chain joins TRBV3-1 to TRBJ2-7, with TRBD1 as a possible D gene (5 bases). V was pared by 6 bases and J by 2 bases, with 5 bases between. Looked up from germline, CDR1 is LGHDT and CDR2 is YNNKEL (reference sequence). The CDR3 has 11 amino acids. The DNA of the CDR3 is TGTGCCAGCAGGGACACCTACGAGCAGTACTTC. This gives the protein CASRDTYEQYF.

This clonotype has only a few counts. The chain is built from TRBV28 and TRBJ1-2; a possible D gene is TRBD1 (5 bases). This CDR3 spans 16 amino acids. The ends were cut back, 0 bases at V and 8 bases at J, with 19 bases in the middle. Germline V gene sequence: CDR1 MDHEN, CDR2 SYDVKM. As DNA, the CDR3 is TGTGCCAGCAGTTTATGGGTAGCAGGGACCGCTAGCGGCTACACCTTC. Protein sequence: CASSLWVAGTASGYTF.

This clonotype was observed many times. This sequence joins TRBV29-1 and TRBJ2-2; possibly TRBD1 or TRBD2 for D (5 bases each). This CDR3 comprises 13 residues. Trimming took 6 bases from V and 5 from J, leaving 13 bases between them. Germline CDR1 SQVTM, CDR2 ANQGSEA. The CDR3 DNA sequence: TGCAGCGTAGAGGGGCTTGGGACCGGGGAGCTGTTTTTT. This encodes CSVEGLGTGELFF.

The table lists this clonotype with a few counts. This chain links TRBV9 with TRBJ1-6; D is perhaps TRBD1 (5 bases). This CDR3 has 14 residues. V was trimmed by 3 bases and J by 11 bases, leaving 15 bases between them. Germline V CDR1 and CDR2: SGDLS, YYNGEE. The CDR3 loop reads CASSARVREAPLHF. DNA of the CDR3: TGTGCCAGCAGCGCTCGTGTCAGGGAAGCACCCCTCCACTTT.

About this clonotype: The junction differs from germline at one of its ends, possibly a read error. V usage is TRBV12-3 or TRBV12-4 and J usage is TRBJ2-1; 7 bases are shared with TRBD2. The CDR3 loop spans 12 amino acids. As DNA, the CDR3 is TGTGCCAGCACCCCTGGAGCTAGCGGACCATCCTTC. Amino acids: CASTPGASGPSF.

This clonotype was counted only a few times. The chain links TRBV30 to TRBJ2-2; D is unclear. The CDR3 consists of 14 residues. Trimming left V 0 bases short and J 6 bases short, with 11 bases between. CDR1 and CDR2 (germline): GTSNPN, SVGIG (reference sequence). The CDR3 region is CAWSVRTGSGELFF. The DNA for the CDR3 is TGTGCCTGGAGTGTCCGGACCGGGTCCGGGGAGCTGTTTTTT.

This clonotype has just a few counts. This chain joins TRBV12-3 or TRBV12-4 and TRBJ2-1; 9 nucleotides line up with TRBD2. The CDR3 runs to 13 residues. V was clipped by 5 bases and J by 6 bases; unmatched bases: 2. CDR3 DNA sequence: TGTGCCAGCAGTAAGACTAGCGGCAATGAGCAGTTCTTC. Translation: CASSKTSGNEQFF.

This clonotype was counted at least ten times. The V gene is TRBV4-3, the J gene TRBJ2-7, with TRBD1 as a possible D gene (7 bases). V dropped 3 bases and J dropped 5 bases, with 20 bases sitting between them. The V gene's germline CDR1 is LGHNA and CDR2 YSLEER. This CDR3 contains 16 residues. In DNA form, the CDR3 reads TGCGCCAGCAGCCATCCCGGGGGACAGTTCCTCCACGAGCAGTACTTC. Translating it yields CASSHPGGQFLHEQYF.